The following is a T cell receptor (beta chain) sequence with its context. The CDR3 totals 15 residues. Germline lookup yields CDR1 SQVTM and CDR2 ANQGSEA. Trimming took 3 bases from V and 2 from J; bases not matched to a gene: 4. Isolated RNA was reverse transcribed into cDNA used as the sequencing template. Repertoires were generated with immunoSEQ multiplex PCR, while TCRdb's copy carries only in-frame clones and drops some. The sample has 150,000 or so clones, about nine tenths seen once. The sample is drawn from a study of CD8+ T cells in alopecia areata. This receptor was taken from a human donor with alopecia areata. The rearrangement uses TRBV29-1 and TRBJ2-1, with 10 bases that match TRBD2. The sample was CD8+ T cells sorted from blood, taken at week 0. The CDR3 DNA follows: TGCAGCGTTGAGGGGCTAGCGGGAGCCTACAATGAGCAGTTCTTC. It specifies CSVEGLAGAYNEQFF.